The 4 T cell receptor beta chains below were found in one sample sequenced in a study of human T cells and chemical hapten exposure. TCRdb re-called the RACE reads through MiXCR, storing one row per CDR3 protein. The sample contains approximately 50,000 distinct CDR3 sequences, 9.5% to 10% of which appear only once. Sample time point: pre-sensitization, week 0. The sample's treatment: therapeutic diphenylcyclopropenone sensitization with weekly scalp DPC. The template was total RNA from unfractionated whole blood. Sequenced here: whole blood, sampled in connection with sensitization to the hapten diphenylcyclopropenone (DPC). Every receptor here comes from a woman aged 30 to 39 with alopecia areata. Some clones in this sample may be carry-over from other donors' samples.

This clonotype showed up many times. The J gene is TRBJ1-2, the V gene TRBV12-3 or TRBV12-4; 7 nucleotides align to TRBD1. The CDR3 loop spans 13 amino acids. J lost 3 bases, V lost 6 bases, and 4 bases had no gene match. The CDR3: CASSTTGDYGYTF. CDR3 DNA sequence: TGTGCCAGCAGCACCACAGGGGACTATGGCTACACCTTC.

This clonotype was seen a few times. The DNA for the CDR3 is TGTGCCAGCAGCACCTACACTGAAGCTTTCTTT. The encoded protein is CASSTYTEAFF. The rearrangement links TRBV5-5 to TRBJ1-1; no definite D call. V was shortened by 4 bases and J by 3 bases, with 4 bases between the two germline ends. Germline CDR1 is SGHKS and CDR2 is YYEKEE (reference sequence). This CDR3 is built from 11 residues.

V and J are TRBV3-1 and TRBJ1-1; D might be TRBD1 (6 bases). CDR1 and CDR2 from the germline V gene are LGHDT and YNNKEL (reference sequence). V was pared by 4 bases and J by 5 bases, with 14 bases between. The CDR3 loop spans 14 amino acids. Written as DNA, the CDR3 is TGTGCCAGCAGCCTGGGGGGCTACCAGACTGAAGCTTTCTTT. Its translation: CASSLGGYQTEAFF.

This clonotype has just a few counts. This chain links TRBV4-1 with TRBJ2-6; D unclear. V lost 1 base, J lost 12 bases, and 16 bases lay in between. The CDR3 covers 15 residues. Germline V gene data show CDR1 as MGHRA and CDR2 as YSYEKL. The CDR3 sequence is CASSQVGSSLGVLTF. The CDR3 DNA follows: TGCGCCAGCAGCCAAGTGGGCAGCTCCCTCGGCGTCCTGACTTTC.